Included here is one T cell receptor (beta chain) sequence, with context. Documented time point: blood 2 weeks post-SBRT. Sample treatment: 15 Gy SBRT to primary tumor, nephrectomy 4 weeks later. The protocol was immunoSEQ multiplex PCR, while the TCRdb copy is restricted to in-frame clones and leaves out a portion. The sample contains around 60,000 clones, around 81% of which appear only once. This sample was taken from a study of radiation and T cells in renal cell carcinoma. The V and J ends lost 7 bases and 3 bases respectively, with 15 bases between them. The V gene's germline CDR1 is MNHEY and CDR2 SVGAGI. This CDR3 has 14 residues.

This chain connects TRBV6-5 to TRBJ1-1; maybe TRBD1 (6 bases). This material consisted of blood, taken from a patient whose treatment included radiotherapy and nephrectomy. The source of this sequence is a man aged 60 to 75 with renal cell carcinoma. The CDR3 loop reads CASNREQGYTEAFF. DNA for the CDR3: TGTGCCAGCAACCGAGAACAGGGTTACACTGAAGCTTTCTTT.